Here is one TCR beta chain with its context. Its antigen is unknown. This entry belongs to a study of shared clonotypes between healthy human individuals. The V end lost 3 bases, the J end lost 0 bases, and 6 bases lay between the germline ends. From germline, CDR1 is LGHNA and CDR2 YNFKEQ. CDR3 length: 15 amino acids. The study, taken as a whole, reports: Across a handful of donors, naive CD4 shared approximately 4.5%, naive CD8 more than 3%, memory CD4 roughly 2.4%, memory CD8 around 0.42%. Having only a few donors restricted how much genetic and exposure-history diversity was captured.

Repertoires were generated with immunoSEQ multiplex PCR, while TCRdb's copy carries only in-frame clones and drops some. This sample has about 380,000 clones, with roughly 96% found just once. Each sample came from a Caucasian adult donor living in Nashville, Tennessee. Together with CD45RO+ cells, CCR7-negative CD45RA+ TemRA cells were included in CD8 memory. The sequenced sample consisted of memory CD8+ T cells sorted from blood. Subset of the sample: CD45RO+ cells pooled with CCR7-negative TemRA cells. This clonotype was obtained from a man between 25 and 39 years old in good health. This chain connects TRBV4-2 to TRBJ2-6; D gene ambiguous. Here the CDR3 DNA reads TGTGCCAGCAGCCAGGGCAACTCTGGGGCCAACGTCCTGACTTTC. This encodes CASSQGNSGANVLTF.